This TCR beta chain was sequenced during a study of T-cell memory formation after mild COVID-19. Amplification by 5'RACE using constant-segment primers produced TCR alpha and TCR beta cDNA libraries that carried sample barcodes and UMIs. TCRdb re-called the 5' RACE reads with MiXCR, one entry per CDR3 protein. The repertoire holds some 48,000 distinct CDR3 sequences, 9% to 15% seen once, with approximately 23% in the top ten. This CDR3 spans 16 amino acids. V dropped 1 base and J dropped 3; count of bases not matched to a gene: 4. The germline gives CDR1 LGHNA, CDR2 YNFKEQ. Material: PBMCs or a T cell subset sorted from them (not recorded which). The clonotype originates from a man aged 18 to 30 who had mild COVID-19 (a few samples of this study predate the infection). Cell type and time point are not known. The rearrangement joins TRBV4-2 to TRBJ2-2; 8 bases match TRBD2. CDR3 nucleotides: TGTGCCAGCAGCCAAGCGCGGGGGGCGGACACCGGGGAGCTGTTTTTT. Translation: CASSQARGADTGELFF.